The rows below give T cell receptor beta chains drawn from one sample of a study of blood T cells in healthy people across ages. MiXCR, applied by TCRdb to the 5' RACE reads, yields one record per CDR3 protein. The sample contains roughly 730,000 distinct CDR3 sequences, approximately 53% of which appear only once. Source material: blood. The source is a man aged 40-49 years in good health. Both conserved end residues are trimmed from each CDR3. Fields, in order: J gene, V gene, CDR3 length, CDR3 protein.

>TRBJ2-7|TRBV29-1|11
SVGTSSPYEQY
>TRBJ2-7|TRBV12-3/TRBV12-4|10
ASSLARYEQY
>TRBJ1-5|TRBV5-8|12
ASSFRTVNQPQH
>TRBJ2-1|TRBV12-3/TRBV12-4|12
ASSLGRGVVEQF
>TRBJ2-7|TRBV7-9|12
ASSPGRPPYEQY
>TRBJ2-2|TRBV2|12
ASSLVQNTGELF
>TRBJ1-5|TRBV20-1|11
SAGIGATQPQH
>TRBJ2-5|TRBV2|11
ASSDSSIDEQY
>TRBJ2-1|TRBV2|11
ASSVWAYNEQF
>TRBJ2-1|TRBV5-6|14
ASSPTGLPSYNEQF
>TRBJ1-2|TRBV7-9|12
ASRERDRPGGYT
>TRBJ1-1|TRBV12-3/TRBV12-4|12
ASSFFVEGTEAF
>TRBJ2-5|TRBV27|14
ASSSGTRWDGETQY
>TRBJ2-5|TRBV7-2|13
ASSSAGQPRETQY
>TRBJ2-1|TRBV6-5|11
ASSYRSYNEQF
>NA|TRBV29-1|13
SVDEGQGAWETQY
>TRBJ2-1|TRBV7-2|13
ASSRSGRRVNEQF
>TRBJ2-7|TRBV15|13
ATSRDHQGGGEQY
>TRBJ1-2|TRBV7-3|12
ASSLPGTGGGYT
>TRBJ2-1|TRBV7-9|11
ASRPWGEGEQF